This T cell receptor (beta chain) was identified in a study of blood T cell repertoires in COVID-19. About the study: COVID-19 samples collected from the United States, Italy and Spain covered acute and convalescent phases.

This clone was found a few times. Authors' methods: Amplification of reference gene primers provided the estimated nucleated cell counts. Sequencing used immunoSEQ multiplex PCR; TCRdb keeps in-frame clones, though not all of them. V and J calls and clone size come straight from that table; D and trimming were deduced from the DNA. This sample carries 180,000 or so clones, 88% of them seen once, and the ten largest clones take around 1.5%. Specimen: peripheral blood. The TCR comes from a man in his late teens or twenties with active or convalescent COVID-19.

The chain's CDR3 is CASRDRQGSDYGYTF. For the CDR3, the DNA is TGCGCCAGCAGGGACAGACAGGGCTCGGACTATGGCTACACCTTC. The chain uses TRBV5-1 and TRBJ1-2, with 7 positions matching TRBD1. There are 15 residues in the CDR3. V dropped 5 bases and J dropped 3; count of bases not matched to a gene: 10. Germline lookup yields CDR1 SGHRS and CDR2 YFSETQ. Combining the CDR3 with reference TRBV5-1 and TRBJ1-2 gives the whole variable domain KAGVTQTPRYLIKTRGQQVTLSCSPISGHRSVSWYQQTPGQGLQFLFEYFSETQRNKGNFPGRFSGRQFSNSRSEMNVSTLELGDSALYLCASRDRQGSDYGYTFGSGTRLTVV.